A single T cell receptor beta chain is shown here with its context. Its antigen is still unknown. Read data end 3 residues before the CDR3 end; the end is taken from the germline J gene. This record comes from a study of T cells in women clearing cervical HPV infection. About the research overall: Blood came at first lesion visit for cases, post-clearance for controls. Whole-study findings and limits: A classifier using richness and V gene abundances reached an AUC of around 0.83. Richness differences could reflect unmeasured T-cell content per sample.

The V gene end was trimmed by 5 bases and the J gene end by 2 bases; junction bases not matched to a gene: 3. Germline V lookup: CDR1 MRHNA, CDR2 SNTAGT. This CDR3 has 15 amino acids. Sequencing used immunoSEQ multiplex PCR; TCRdb keeps in-frame clones, though not all of them. Recorded for this sample: 20,000 to 25,000 clones. The genes are TRBV6-4 and TRBJ2-2; 9 bases are a match to TRBD2. This clonotype was sampled from a woman aged 18 to 75 with a cervical HPV16 infection that either progressed to CIN3+ or cleared (not recorded which). The sample taken for sequencing was blood buffy coat. This CDR3 reads CASSRTSANTGELFF. CDR3 DNA, as far as it was read: TGTGCCAGCAGTAGGACTAGCGCCAACACCGGGGAG.